Listed below are T cell receptor beta chains from one sample, sequenced in a study of cytomegalovirus exposure and HLA in healthy donors. Produced via immunoSEQ multiplex PCR; TCRdb's table is partial and in-frame only. Here the sample spans about 190,000 clones, 77% being singletons. Sequencing was carried out using PBMCs. The receptors were sampled from a woman aged 30 to 39 in good health and CMV-seropositive. CDR3s include the opening cysteine and the closing phenylalanine or tryptophan. A D gene is named only where the DNA matches it firmly. Clone sizes are given selectively: once, few, many, or a class where the clone is expanded.

V	J	D	size	CDR3	DNA
TRBV7-9	TRBJ1-2	TRBD1	.	CASSPMTGGLYGYTF	TGTGCCAGCAGCCCTATGACAGGGGGCTTGTATGGCTACACCTTC
TRBV9	TRBJ2-2	TRBD1	.	CASRGQGNTGELFF	TGTGCCAGCCGAGGACAGGGGAACACCGGGGAGCTGTTTTTT
TRBV28	TRBJ2-7	.	.	CASSLRVYEQYF	TGTGCCAGCAGTTTACGCGTCTACGAGCAGTACTTC
TRBV7-9	TRBJ1-2	.	.	CASSIRGGYGYTF	TGTGCCAGCAGCATCAGGGGAGGGTATGGCTACACCTTC
TRBV6-4	TRBJ2-2	.	.	CASTRDAGTGELFF	TGTGCCAGCACACGAGATGCTGGCACCGGGGAGCTGTTTTTT
TRBV7-9	TRBJ1-1	.	.	CASSLGTDRWAEAFF	TGTGCCAGCAGCTTAGGGACCGACAGATGGGCTGAAGCTTTCTTT
TRBV4-2	TRBJ1-2	.	.	CASSQDWGQVRGYTF	TGTGCCAGCAGCCAAGATTGGGGGCAGGTACGTGGCTACACCTTC
TRBV4-2	TRBJ1-2	.	.	CASSQVGENGYTF	TGTGCCAGCAGCCAAGTAGGAGAGAATGGCTACACCTTC
TRBV4-3	TRBJ2-1	.	.	CASSPDLGGRPQFF	TGCGCCAGCAGCCCTGATCTGGGAGGAAGGCCGCAGTTCTTC
TRBV7-8	TRBJ1-1	TRBD1	.	CASSQWLGPDRANTEAFF	TGTGCCAGCAGCCAATGGTTAGGTCCGGACAGGGCTAACACTGAAGCTTTCTTT
TRBV30	TRBJ1-1	.	.	CAWGDGTEAFF	TGTGCCTGGGGAGACGGGACTGAAGCTTTCTTT
TRBV5-6	TRBJ2-7	.	.	CASSLVKPITRQAPYEQYF	TGTGCCAGCAGCTTGGTAAAACCAATAACTCGACAGGCGCCCTACGAGCAGTACTTC
TRBV5-1	TRBJ2-7	TRBD2	.	CASSNPTSGIGGQYF	TGCGCCAGCAGCAACCCGACTAGCGGGATAGGAGGGCAGTACTTC
TRBV5-1	TRBJ2-2	TRBD1	.	CASSSGQGNTGELFF	TGCGCCAGCAGCTCGGGACAGGGTAACACCGGGGAGCTGTTTTTT
TRBV28	TRBJ1-1	TRBD1	.	CASSLWGQGGHPEAFF	TGTGCCAGCAGTTTATGGGGACAGGGAGGGCATCCTGAAGCTTTCTTT
TRBV7-3	TRBJ2-1	TRBD2	.	CASSLRRGGLYNEQFF	TGTGCCAGCAGCTTACGGCGGGGGGGCCTCTACAATGAGCAGTTCTTC
TRBV18	TRBJ1-1	TRBD1	.	CASSPPSGTGNTEAFF	TGTGCCAGCTCACCACCTTCCGGGACAGGGAACACTGAAGCTTTCTTT
TRBV19	TRBJ2-7	TRBD1	few	CASTGTGSSYEQYF	TGTGCCAGTACCGGGACAGGTAGCTCCTACGAGCAGTACTTC
TRBV27	TRBJ2-7	.	.	CASSLEGARYEQYF	TGTGCCAGCAGTTTGGAAGGGGCACGTTACGAGCAGTACTTC
TRBV4-3	TRBJ2-1	TRBD2	few	CASSQDHSGGNEQFF	TGCGCCAGCAGCCAAGATCATAGCGGGGGAAATGAGCAGTTCTTC
TRBV27	TRBJ1-2	TRBD1	once	CASSLSLTGGWYGYTF	TGTGCCAGCAGTTTATCCCTAACAGGGGGTTGGTATGGCTACACCTTC
TRBV6-1	TRBJ2-1	TRBD1	.	CASTPGTGPYNEQFF	TGTGCCAGTACCCCCGGGACAGGGCCCTACAATGAGCAGTTCTTC
TRBV4-1	TRBJ2-7	TRBD2	.	CASSQDPPRLAPPREQYF	TGCGCCAGCAGCCAAGATCCCCCCCGACTAGCCCCTCCGCGAGAGCAGTACTTC
TRBV28	TRBJ2-7	TRBD2	.	CASSLWVTSGRSYEQYF	TGTGCCAGCAGTTTATGGGTGACTAGCGGGAGGTCCTACGAGCAGTACTTC
TRBV4-3	TRBJ2-4	TRBD2	few	CASSQDRKGASGGINIQYF	TGCGCCAGCAGCCAAGATCGAAAAGGAGCTAGCGGGGGAATAAACATTCAGTACTTC
TRBV5-1	TRBJ2-2	.	.	CASSWGDYTGELFF	TGCGCCAGCAGCTGGGGGGACTACACCGGGGAGCTGTTTTTT
TRBV27	TRBJ2-7	TRBD2	.	CASSSLAGSNEQYF	TGTGCCAGCAGTTCACTAGCGGGTTCTAACGAGCAGTACTTC
TRBV7-8	TRBJ2-2	.	.	CASSLQAGVTGELFF	TGTGCCAGCAGCTTACAGGCAGGGGTTACCGGGGAGCTGTTTTTT
TRBV14	TRBJ2-4	TRBD1	.	CASSQVTGATKNIQYF	TGTGCCAGCAGCCAAGTAACAGGGGCGACCAAAAACATTCAGTACTTC
TRBV27	TRBJ1-1	TRBD1	.	CASSLYRGVNTEAFF	TGTGCCAGCAGTTTGTACAGGGGCGTGAACACTGAAGCTTTCTTT
TRBV30	TRBJ1-2	.	.	CAWRYRTWEDYGYTF	TGTGCCTGGAGATACCGGACGTGGGAGGACTATGGCTACACCTTC
TRBV7-2	TRBJ2-1	TRBD2	once	CASSLGLAGVEQFF	TGTGCCAGCAGCTTGGGACTAGCGGGGGTTGAGCAGTTCTTC
TRBV11-2	TRBJ1-2	.	.	CASGMIRVEFGYTF	TGTGCCAGCGGCATGATCCGGGTGGAGTTTGGCTACACCTTC
TRBV7-3	TRBJ2-2	TRBD1	.	CASSLDRVNTGELFF	TGTGCCAGCAGCCTCGACAGGGTGAACACCGGGGAGCTGTTTTTT
TRBV11-1	TRBJ2-7	.	.	CASSFDRPYEQYF	TGTGCCAGCAGCTTTGACAGACCCTACGAGCAGTACTTC
TRBV4-2	TRBJ1-6	.	.	CASSQDWGGNSPLHF	TGTGCCAGCAGCCAAGATTGGGGGGGTAATTCACCCCTCCACTTT
TRBV29-1	TRBJ2-5	.	.	CSAQGYQETQYF	TGCAGCGCCCAGGGGTACCAAGAGACCCAGTACTTC
TRBV5-1	TRBJ2-4	.	once	CASSLVVSGLAKNIQYF	TGCGCCAGCAGCTTGGTGGTTAGCGGACTAGCCAAAAACATTCAGTACTTC
TRBV28	TRBJ2-7	.	.	CASTGTHYEQYF	TGTGCCAGCACGGGTACCCACTACGAGCAGTACTTC
TRBV7-2	TRBJ2-4	.	.	CASSLAGPGKNIQYF	TGTGCCAGCAGCTTAGCGGGGCCAGGGAAAAACATTCAGTACTTC
TRBV27	TRBJ2-2	TRBD1	.	CASRRQGAGELFF	TGTGCCAGCAGGCGACAGGGGGCCGGGGAGCTGTTTTTT
TRBV29-1	TRBJ2-1	TRBD2	.	CSGISGRLSLHEQFF	TGCAGCGGGATTAGCGGGAGGCTCTCTCTCCATGAGCAGTTCTTC
TRBV7-2	TRBJ2-7	TRBD2	.	CASSSVTSGGTYYEQYF	TGTGCCAGCAGCTCGGTCACTAGCGGGGGGACGTACTACGAGCAGTACTTC
TRBV5-1	TRBJ1-1	TRBD1	few	CASKPGTGNTEAFF	TGCGCCAGTAAGCCCGGGACAGGGAACACTGAAGCTTTCTTT
TRBV5-1	TRBJ1-3	.	.	CASSLDSRGNTIYF	TGCGCCAGCAGCCTCGACAGTAGGGGTAACACCATATATTTT
TRBV18	TRBJ1-1	.	few	CASSPSLDTEAFF	TGTGCCAGCTCACCGAGTTTGGACACTGAAGCTTTCTTT
TRBV4-2	TRBJ2-3	TRBD2	.	CASSHLRLADSTDTQYF	TGTGCCAGCAGCCATCTTAGACTAGCGGATAGCACAGATACGCAGTATTTT
TRBV29-1	TRBJ1-1	TRBD1	.	CSVRPGTGLTGATEAFF	TGCAGCGTTCGCCCCGGGACAGGCTTAACGGGGGCCACTGAAGCTTTCTTT
TRBV18	TRBJ1-1	TRBD1	.	CASSPQWTGLAEAFF	TGTGCCAGCTCACCCCAATGGACAGGGTTAGCTGAAGCTTTCTTT
TRBV10-3	TRBJ2-3	.	.	CAISESLRGTDTQYF	TGTGCCATCAGTGAGTCTCTGCGGGGCACGGATACGCAGTATTTT
TRBV7-3	TRBJ2-7	TRBD1	few	CASSPGTGRYEQYF	TGTGCCAGCAGCCCCGGGACAGGGAGATACGAGCAGTACTTC
TRBV6-6	TRBJ1-6	.	few	CASSLLDSNSPLHF	TGTGCCAGCAGTTTACTGGACAGCAATTCACCCCTCCACTTT
TRBV5-1	TRBJ2-1	TRBD1	.	CASRTRTGFYNEQFF	TGCGCCAGCCGAACGCGGACAGGGTTCTACAATGAGCAGTTCTTC